What follows describes a single T cell receptor (beta chain). Its antigen is not identified. These data belong to a study of T cells in Graves' hyperthyroidism and ophthalmopathy. Findings and limits, study-wide: A 13 V-J model separated ophthalmopathy from stable hyperthyroidism. Peripheral blood also featured most of the thyroid clonotypes expanded above 0.001.

Researchers amplified the TCR beta CDR3 regions from RNA transcripts. TCR CDR3 underwent first-round RT-PCR with the HTBI primer set. TCRdb redid the calling of the multiplex PCR reads with MiXCR, one entry per CDR3 protein. The table has 410,000 or so distinct CDR3 sequences, under 15% seen once. The study included ophthalmopathy patients with Clinical Activity Score at least 3, NOSPECS grade at least 4 and duration under 3 months. This TCR derives from a man aged 18 to 29 with Graves' ophthalmopathy. The sequencing sample was made of blood.

The CDR3 loop reads CASTPSPSGSDEQYF. The CDR3 nucleotides are TGTGCCAGCACCCCAAGTCCTAGCGGGAGCGACGAGCAGTACTTC. J is TRBJ2-7 and V is TRBV11-2; 10 nucleotides line up with TRBD2. Trimming took 7 bases from V and 5 from J; bases not matched to a gene: 11. The CDR3 covers 15 residues. From germline, CDR1 is SGHAT and CDR2 FQNNGV.